This TCR beta chain derives from a study of cytotoxic CD8 clonotypes in ibrutinib-treated CLL. In the study overall: After a median roughly 12 months on treatment (6 to 36), response samples were drawn. Whole-study results and caveats: Exceeding age-matched healthy donors, baseline clonality also tracked the counts of circulating CD8+ T cells. Clonality was elevated at ibrutinib response and had returned toward baseline at progression.

The table lists this clone with a count of one. What it binds is unknown. Target depth was 1 in 200,000 to 1 in 1 million T cells, about 10x per clonotype. Using immunoSEQ multiplex PCR, the repertoire was profiled, and TCRdb retains in-frame clones only, with some absent. The sample has 150,000 or so clones, over 60% seen once. In germline, CDR1 is ENHRY, CDR2 SYGVKD. This CDR3 spans 15 amino acids. Unmatched junction bases numbered 6, after V lost 2 bases and J lost 9 bases. The input for sequencing was PBMCs, taken after 12 months of ibrutinib treatment. The sequence derives from a human donor with chronic lymphocytic leukemia. This chain uses TRBV10-3 with TRBJ2-1; 11 bases are a match to TRBD2. The CDR3: CAISEGLAGGIEQFF. CDR3 bases: TGTGCCATCAGTGAGGGCCTAGCGGGAGGTATTGAGCAGTTCTTC.